What follows are 12 T cell receptor beta chains derived from one specimen sequenced in a study of tumor-infiltrating lymphocytes in primary liver carcinoma (dated by TCRdb to 2015 to 2018). Blood RNA was extracted from unsorted whole blood with TRIzol reagent; germline DNA came from the DNeasy Blood & Tissue kit. Sequencing was carried out with an Illumina HiSeq 2500. A constant-region primer and ProtoScript II reverse transcriptase were used to reverse-transcribe TCRbeta-specific cDNA from about 530 ng total RNA. Three nested multiplex PCR rounds, following a slightly modified ARM-PCR procedure, were used to build the TCRbeta libraries. Each of the first two PCR rounds ran for approximately 10 cycles using multiplex TRBV1-TRBV30 forward primers together with a Cbeta reverse primer. TCRdb itself trimmed the public reads at Q25 with fastp, ran MiXCR and retained productive beta chains. All rows with the same CDR3 protein become a single entry with the most common DNA and genes. The sample table lists fewer than 350,000 distinct CDR3 sequences, about two thirds of them with a count of one. The ten largest clones add up to 5.5% to 7% of the sample.

Sequencing was carried out using peripheral blood. The receptors come from a man aged 40-55 years with primary liver carcinoma and hepatitis B virus infection.

With regard to this clonotype: The CDR3 end shows no conserved phenylalanine or tryptophan, and so a read error is likely. The rearrangement joins TRBV11-2 to TRBJ2-7, with D perhaps matching TRBD1 or TRBD2 (7 bases each). Germline assignment: CDR1 SGHAT and CDR2 FQNNGV. V was pared by 0 bases and J by 7 bases, with 13 bases between. The CDR3 is 14 residues long. The CDR3 DNA reads TGTGCCAGCAGCTTAGAGGGAGGGGGCTATGAGCAGTACCTC. This gives the protein CASSLEGGGYEQYL.

The chain's CDR3 is CASSATEARETYEQYF. The DNA for the CDR3 is TGTGCCAGCAGCGCCACGGAGGCGCGCGAAACCTACGAGCAGTACTTC. V is TRBV28 and J is TRBJ2-7, with a possible D match to TRBD2 (5 bases). The CDR3 has 16 amino acids. V was shortened by 6 bases and J by 2 bases, with 20 bases between the two germline ends. From germline, CDR1 is MDHEN and CDR2 SYDVKM.

To note about this clonotype: A read error may explain this, as a much larger clone is one base away. The chain joins TRBV12-3 or TRBV12-4 to TRBJ2-5; D gene ambiguous. V lost 2 bases and J lost 7, with 8 bases in between. The CDR3 loop spans 12 amino acids. CDR3 DNA: TGTGCCAGCAGTTTATCGTCAGGGACCCAGTACTTC. Encoded protein: CASSLSSGTQYF.

This clonotype appeared a few times. The chain is built from TRBV13 and TRBJ2-1; 7 nucleotides agree with TRBD2. The CDR3 sequence is 16 residues long. CDR1 and CDR2 from the germline V gene are PRHDT and FYEKMQ (reference sequence). The J segment lost 0 bases and the V segment lost 5 bases, leaving 7 bases of the junction unmatched. The DNA of the CDR3 is TGTGCCAGCAGCACCCGGGACTATAACTCCTACAATGAGCAGTTCTTC. Amino acids: CASSTRDYNSYNEQFF.

About this clonotype itself: Since a much larger clone is just one base distant, this may be a read error. CDR3 coding DNA: TGTGCCAGCAGTGATGACCCCGGACTGCCCAATGAGCAGTTCTTC. Residues: CASSDDPGLPNEQFF. The chain has TRBV6-1 and TRBJ2-1, with D maybe TRBD2 (5 bases). The ends were cut back, 3 bases at V and 6 bases at J, with 15 bases in the middle. Germline V CDR1 and CDR2: MNHNS, SASEGT. The CDR3 totals 15 residues.

This clonotype was seen many times. The rearrangement uses TRBV10-1 and TRBJ2-7, with TRBD2 as a possible D gene (6 bases). Deletions cut 6 bases from V and 0 bases from J, with 9 bases between. The CDR3 spans 13 residues. Germline V gives CDR1 WNHNN, CDR2 SYGVQD (reference sequence). The CDR3 DNA follows: TGCGCCAGCAGCCAGACTAGCTCCTACGAGCAGTACTTC. Protein sequence: CASSQTSSYEQYF.

As concerns this clonotype: A much larger clone lies a single base off, so this may be a read error. The genes are TRBV7-9 and TRBJ2-5, with 7 positions matching TRBD2. The CDR3 loop spans 14 amino acids. CDR1 and CDR2 (germline): SEHNR, FQNEAQ (reference sequence). This CDR3 reads CTSSARAGLETQYF. The CDR3 DNA follows: TGTACCAGCAGCGCTCGAGCGGGATTGGAGACCCAGTACTTC. The variable domain in full, completed from reference TRBV7-9 and TRBJ2-5, reads DTGVSQNPRHKITKRGQNVTFRCDPISEHNRLYWYRQTLGQGPEFLTYFQNEAQLEKSRLLSDRFSAERPKGSFSTLEIQRTEQGDSAMYLCTSSARAGLETQYFGPGTRLLVL.

The sample holds many counts of this clonotype. The gene calls are TRBV6-5 and TRBJ2-7; 7 bases map to TRBD2. Trimming removed 5 bases from V and 1 base from J; junction bases left unmatched: 5. Germline V gene lookup returns CDR1 MNHEY and CDR2 SVGAGI. The CDR3 contains 14 residues. The CDR3 is CASSTRGSSYEQYF. CDR3 in DNA: TGTGCCAGCAGTACTCGCGGGAGTTCCTACGAGCAGTACTTC.

This chain links TRBV7-8 with TRBJ2-7, with a weak D call TRBD2 (5 bases). The CDR3 totals 14 residues. CDR1 SGHVS and CDR2 FQNEAQ come from the germline V gene. Between the trimmed V and J ends, which lost 0 bases and 7 bases, there was a span of 13 bases. As DNA, the CDR3 is TGTGCCAGCAGCTTAGCGGGCCGATGGAGGGAGCAGTACTTC. Its translation is CASSLAGRWREQYF.

This clonotype was detected only once. V and J are TRBV5-4 and TRBJ2-7; the D gene is possibly TRBD2 (5 bases). The CDR3 length is 15 residues. The ends were cut back, 4 bases at V and 0 bases at J, with 14 bases in the middle. Per the germline V gene, CDR1 is SGHNT and CDR2 is YYREEE (reference sequence). The CDR3 sequence: CASSMGGSGSYEQYF. In DNA, the CDR3 is TGTGCCAGCAGCATGGGTGGGAGTGGCTCCTACGAGCAGTACTTC. The complete variable domain, with remaining parts taken from reference TRBV5-4 and TRBJ2-7, reads ETGVTQSPTHLIKTRGQQVTLRCSSQSGHNTVSWYQQALGQGPQFIFQYYREEENGRGNFPPRFSGLQFPNYSSELNVNALELDDSALYLCASSMGGSGSYEQYFGPGTRLTVT.

The chain carries TRBV11-2 and TRBJ2-7, with D uncertain. CDR3 length: 16 residues. Trimming stripped 2 bases from V and 1 base from J, with 15 bases between. Germline values: CDR1 SGHAT, CDR2 FQNNGV. As DNA, the CDR3 is TGTGCCAGCAGCTTAAGCAGCTGGTCTCTGTCCTACGAGCAGTACTTC. This codes for CASSLSSWSLSYEQYF.

On this clonotype itself: Germline is not matched at one junction end, which may reflect a read error. The rearrangement links TRBV11-2 to TRBJ2-1, with D possibly TRBD2 on 6 matching bases. Germline lookup yields CDR1 SGHAT and CDR2 FQNNGV. The CDR3 runs 14 residues. CDR3 residues: CASSSRLEWYEQFF. The CDR3 DNA is TGTGCCAGCAGCTCACGACTAGAATGGTATGAGCAATTCTTC.